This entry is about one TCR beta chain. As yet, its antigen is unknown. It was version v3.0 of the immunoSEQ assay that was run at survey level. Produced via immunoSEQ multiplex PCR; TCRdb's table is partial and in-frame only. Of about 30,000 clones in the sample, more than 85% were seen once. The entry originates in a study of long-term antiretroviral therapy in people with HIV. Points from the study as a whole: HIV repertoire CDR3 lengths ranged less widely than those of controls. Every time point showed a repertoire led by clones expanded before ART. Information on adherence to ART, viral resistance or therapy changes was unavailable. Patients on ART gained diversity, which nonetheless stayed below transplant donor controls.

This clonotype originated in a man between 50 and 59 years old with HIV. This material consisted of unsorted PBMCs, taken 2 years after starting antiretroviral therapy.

In DNA form, the CDR3 reads TGTGCCAGCAGCCCCCGCCAGGGAACCCGAGATTACGAGCAGTACTTC. Its protein is CASSPRQGTRDYEQYF. The chain carries TRBV7-9 and TRBJ2-7; a weak D match, TRBD1 (5 bases). The CDR3 runs to 16 residues. Trimming removed 5 bases at V and 4 bases at J, with 21 bases between. Germline V gene lookup returns CDR1 SEHNR and CDR2 FQNEAQ (reference sequence).